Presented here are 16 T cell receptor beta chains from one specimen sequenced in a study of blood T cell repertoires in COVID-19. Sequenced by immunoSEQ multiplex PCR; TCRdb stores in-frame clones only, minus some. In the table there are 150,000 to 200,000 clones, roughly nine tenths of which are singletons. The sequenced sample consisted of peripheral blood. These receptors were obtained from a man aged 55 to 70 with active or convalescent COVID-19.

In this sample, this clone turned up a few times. CDR3 nucleotide sequence: TGTGCCAGCAGCTTCTTAGAGCATCCCTACAATGAGCAGTTCTTC. Translated: CASSFLEHPYNEQFF. This sequence joins TRBV7-9 and TRBJ2-1; D not resolved. This CDR3 spans 15 amino acids. Germline CDR1 SEHNR, CDR2 FQNEAQ (reference sequence). V dropped 3 bases and J dropped 2 bases, with 11 bases sitting between them.

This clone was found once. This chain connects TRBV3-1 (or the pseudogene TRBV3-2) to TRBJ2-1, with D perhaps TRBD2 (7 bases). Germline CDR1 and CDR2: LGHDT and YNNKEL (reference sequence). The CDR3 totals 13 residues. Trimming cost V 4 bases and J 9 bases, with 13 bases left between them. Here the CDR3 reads CASSRGGGGEQFF. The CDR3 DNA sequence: TGTGCCAGCAGCCGAGGGGGGGGCGGTGAGCAGTTCTTC.

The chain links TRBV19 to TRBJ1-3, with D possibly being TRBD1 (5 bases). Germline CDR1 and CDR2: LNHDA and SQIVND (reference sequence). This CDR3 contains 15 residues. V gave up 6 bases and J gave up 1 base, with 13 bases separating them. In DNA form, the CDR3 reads TGTGCCAGTAGCCCTAGACAGTTTTCTGGAAACACCATATATTTT. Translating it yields CASSPRQFSGNTIYF.

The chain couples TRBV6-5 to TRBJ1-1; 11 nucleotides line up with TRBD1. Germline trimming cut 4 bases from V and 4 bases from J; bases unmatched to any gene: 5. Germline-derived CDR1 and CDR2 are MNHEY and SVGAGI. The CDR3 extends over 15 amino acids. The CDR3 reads CASSWTGTGGTEAFF. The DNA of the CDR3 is TGTGCCAGCAGTTGGACTGGGACAGGGGGCACTGAAGCTTTCTTT.

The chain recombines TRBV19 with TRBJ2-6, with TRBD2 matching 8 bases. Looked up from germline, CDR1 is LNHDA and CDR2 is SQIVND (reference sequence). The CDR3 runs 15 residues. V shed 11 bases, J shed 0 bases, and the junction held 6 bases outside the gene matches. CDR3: CAAGRGSSGANVLTF. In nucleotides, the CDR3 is TGTGCCGCCGGGAGGGGATCCTCTGGGGCCAACGTCCTGACTTTC. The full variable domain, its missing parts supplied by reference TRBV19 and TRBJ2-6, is DGGITQSPKYLFRKEGQNVTLSCEQNLNHDAMYWYRQDPGQGLRLIYYSQIVNDFQKGDIAEGYSVSREKKESFPLTVTSAQKNPTAFYLCAAGRGSSGANVLTFGAGSRLTVL.

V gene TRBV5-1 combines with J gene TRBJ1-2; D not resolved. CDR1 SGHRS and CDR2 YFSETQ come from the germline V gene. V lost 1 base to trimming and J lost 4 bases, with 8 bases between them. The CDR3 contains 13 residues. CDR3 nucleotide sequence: TGCGCCAGCAGCTTGTCGACTCTCTATGGCTACACCTTC. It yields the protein CASSLSTLYGYTF. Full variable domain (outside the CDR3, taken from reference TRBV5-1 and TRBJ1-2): KAGVTQTPRYLIKTRGQQVTLSCSPISGHRSVSWYQQTPGQGLQFLFEYFSETQRNKGNFPGRFSGRQFSNSRSEMNVSTLELGDSALYLCASSLSTLYGYTFGSGTRLTVV.

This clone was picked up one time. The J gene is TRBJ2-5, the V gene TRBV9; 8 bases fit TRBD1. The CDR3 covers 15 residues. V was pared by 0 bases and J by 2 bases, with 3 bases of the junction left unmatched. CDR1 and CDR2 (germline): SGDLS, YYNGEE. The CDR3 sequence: CASSVGTGPQETQYF. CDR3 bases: TGTGCCAGCAGCGTAGGGACAGGGCCTCAAGAGACCCAGTACTTC.

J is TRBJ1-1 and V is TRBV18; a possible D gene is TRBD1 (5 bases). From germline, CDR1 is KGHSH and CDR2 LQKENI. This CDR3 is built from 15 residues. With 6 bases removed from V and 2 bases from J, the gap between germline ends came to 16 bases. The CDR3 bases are TGTGCCAGCTCCGTGGGGGGACCGATAAACACTGAAGCTTTCTTT. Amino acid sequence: CASSVGGPINTEAFF.

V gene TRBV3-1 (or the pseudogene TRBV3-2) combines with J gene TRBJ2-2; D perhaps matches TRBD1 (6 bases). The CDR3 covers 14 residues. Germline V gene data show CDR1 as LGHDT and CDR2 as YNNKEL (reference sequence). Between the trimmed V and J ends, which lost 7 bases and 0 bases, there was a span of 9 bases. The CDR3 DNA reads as TGTGCCAGCAAGGGGGTCGCGAACACCGGGGAGCTGTTTTTT. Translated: CASKGVANTGELFF.

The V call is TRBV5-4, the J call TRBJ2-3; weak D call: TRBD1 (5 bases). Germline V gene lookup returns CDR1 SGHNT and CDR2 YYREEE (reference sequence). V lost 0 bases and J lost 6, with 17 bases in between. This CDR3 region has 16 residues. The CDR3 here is CASSLGAGSGADTQYF. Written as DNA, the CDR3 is TGTGCCAGCAGCTTGGGGGCAGGGTCTGGCGCGGATACGCAGTATTTT.

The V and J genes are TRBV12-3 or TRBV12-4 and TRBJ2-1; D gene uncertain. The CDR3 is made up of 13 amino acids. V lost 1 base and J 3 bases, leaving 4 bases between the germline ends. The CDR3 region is CASSLGHYNEQFF. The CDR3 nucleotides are TGTGCCAGCAGTTTAGGGCACTACAATGAGCAGTTCTTC.

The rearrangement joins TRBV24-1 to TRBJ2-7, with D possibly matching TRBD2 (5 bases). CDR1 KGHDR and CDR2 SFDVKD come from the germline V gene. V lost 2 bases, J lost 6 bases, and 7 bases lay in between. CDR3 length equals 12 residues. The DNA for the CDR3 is TGTGCCACCAGTGATTCGGGGTTCGAGCAGTACTTC. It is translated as CATSDSGFEQYF.

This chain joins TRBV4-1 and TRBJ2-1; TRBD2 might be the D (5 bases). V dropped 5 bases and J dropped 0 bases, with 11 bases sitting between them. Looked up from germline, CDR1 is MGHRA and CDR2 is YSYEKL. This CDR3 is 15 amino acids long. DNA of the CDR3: TGCGCCAGCAGCACCGGACTCCTCTCCTACAATGAGCAGTTCTTC. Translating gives CASSTGLLSYNEQFF.

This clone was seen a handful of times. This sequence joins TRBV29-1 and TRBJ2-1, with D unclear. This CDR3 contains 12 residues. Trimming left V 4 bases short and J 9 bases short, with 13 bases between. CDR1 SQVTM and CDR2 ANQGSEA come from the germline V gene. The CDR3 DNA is TGCAGCGTTGTCCCGCAGGTCGCTGAGCAGTTCTTC. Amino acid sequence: CSVVPQVAEQFF.

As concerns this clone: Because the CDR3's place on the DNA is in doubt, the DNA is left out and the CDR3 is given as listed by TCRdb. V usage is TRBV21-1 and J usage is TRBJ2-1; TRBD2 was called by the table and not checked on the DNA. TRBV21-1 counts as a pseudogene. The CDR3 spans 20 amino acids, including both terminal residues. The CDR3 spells CASSKTGGRWGFGSYNEQFF.

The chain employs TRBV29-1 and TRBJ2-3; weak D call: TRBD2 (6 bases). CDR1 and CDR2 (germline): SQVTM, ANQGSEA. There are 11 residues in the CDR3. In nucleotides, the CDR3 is TGCAGTGGAAGCGGGTCAGATACGCAGTATTTT. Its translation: CSGSGSDTQYF.